This T cell receptor (beta chain) derives from a study of cytomegalovirus exposure and HLA in healthy donors. Study-wide findings and caveats: Rare TCR sequences predominated, though certain public TCRs were found in many donors.

This table comes from immunoSEQ multiplex PCR, and its TCRdb copy is limited to in-frame clones, with some not included. This table holds approximately 150,000 clones, approximately 86% found once. With 4 bases clipped from V and 7 bases from J, the junction kept 12 bases outside the gene matches. Germline lookup yields CDR1 SGHNT and CDR2 YYREEE (reference sequence). The CDR3 has 15 residues. In regard to this clone: Its specificity is not known.

The source is a man aged 18 to 29 in good health and CMV-seropositive. Sequenced material: PBMCs. V and J are TRBV5-4 and TRBJ1-1; 8 bases align to TRBD1. Here the CDR3 reads CASSLGRGLTSEAFF. CDR3 sequence (DNA): TGTGCCAGCAGCCTGGGCAGGGGGCTGACTAGTGAAGCTTTCTTT.